This T cell receptor beta chain was obtained from a study of vaccination effects on CD4 cells after COVID-19. Study information: Post-vaccine sample collection fell at a median of 72 days after the second dose.

Before any sequencing was done, the ViraFEST assay used viral peptide pools to expand antigen-specific CD4+ T cells. It was after 10 days of culture that CD4+ T cells were isolated. All participants had two doses of either the BNT162b2 or mRNA-1273 vaccine. The assay was immunoSEQ multiplex PCR, and TCRdb's table has in-frame clones only and misses some. Among about 32,000 clones listed, 72% were seen once. In its sample, this clone was seen a few times. Its antigen is undetermined. Whole-study findings and limits: Nearly all vaccine-induced clones in healthy recipients recognized only SARS-CoV-2. Clones induced by infection and by vaccine showed marked clonal contraction late after vaccination.

This TCR was recovered from a human donor who received a COVID-19 vaccine. This material consisted of CD4+ T cells from PBMCs cultured with HCoV-229E spike peptides, taken after COVID-19 vaccination.

The CDR3 DNA reads TGTGCCAGCAGCTTAAATGCGGGTTTACCAGATACGCAGTATTTT. Protein: CASSLNAGLPDTQYF. The rearrangement joins TRBV11-2 to TRBJ2-3; D is perhaps TRBD2 (5 bases). Looked up from germline, CDR1 is SGHAT and CDR2 is FQNNGV. V lost 2 bases and J lost 4, with 13 bases in between. This CDR3 region has 15 residues.